This T cell receptor beta chain was identified in a study of T cells in Graves' hyperthyroidism and ophthalmopathy. Study as a whole: Peripheral blood was secured at the point of initial diagnosis, before any treatment.

This clonotype was seen many times. Amplification targeted TCR beta CDR3 regions from RNA transcripts. TCR CDR3 regions were first amplified by RT-PCR with HTBI primers. TCRdb redid the calling of the multiplex PCR reads with MiXCR, one entry per CDR3 protein. The top ten clones hold roughly 16% of a sample with approximately 710,000 distinct CDR3 sequences, roughly 17% of them seen once. The hyperthyroidism was newly diagnosed and had lasted under 2 months; the patients were aged 18 to 65. This CDR3 spans 13 amino acids. CDR1 and CDR2 from the germline V gene are MNHEY and SMNVEV (reference sequence). V shed 4 bases and J 7 bases; nucleotides not matched to a gene: 2.

This receptor was taken from a man in his fifties with Graves' hyperthyroidism. V usage is TRBV27 and J usage is TRBJ1-5, with 9 bases identical to TRBD1. The specimen sequenced was blood. Here the CDR3 reads CASSWDRVQPQHF. The CDR3 nucleotides read TGTGCCAGCAGTTGGGACAGGGTGCAGCCCCAGCATTTT.